A selection of T cell receptor beta chains follows, all from one sample in a study of blood T cell repertoires in COVID-19. Sequenced by immunoSEQ multiplex PCR; TCRdb stores in-frame clones only, minus some. The sample includes tens of thousands of clones, roughly 90% of them seen just once. Input material: peripheral blood. Source of these receptors: a man aged 45-60 years with COVID-19, enrolled during active disease. Each CDR3 is given with its conserved first and last residue. D genes are given only for firm matches. Only some rows state a clone size, as once, few, many or a class for expanded clones.

D | J | V | size | CDR3 | DNA
. | TRBJ1-6 | TRBV3-1/TRBV3-2 | . | CASSLQGGESPLHF | TGTGCCAGCAGCCTGCAGGGTGGAGAGTCACCCCTCCACTTT
. | TRBJ1-3 | TRBV7-2 | . | CASSLRGGSGNTIYF | TGTGCCAGCAGCCTGAGGGGGGGCTCTGGAAACACCATATATTTT
TRBD2 | TRBJ2-4 | TRBV7-2 | once | CASSPTSLAGGPQYF | TGTGCCAGCAGCCCAACATCGCTAGCGGGGGGGCCTCAGTACTTC
. | TRBJ1-2 | TRBV9 | . | CASSERQVFNYGYTF | TGTGCCAGCAGCGAGCGACAGGTTTTTAACTATGGCTACACCTTC
. | TRBJ1-1 | TRBV4-1 | . | CASRSQGATEAFF | TGCGCCAGCAGGTCACAGGGAGCAACTGAAGCTTTCTTT
. | TRBJ1-2 | TRBV3-1/TRBV3-2 | . | CASSPRGGTHGYTF | TGTGCCAGCAGCCCTCGTGGGGGGACCCATGGCTACACCTTC
. | TRBJ1-2 | TRBV7-9 | . | CASSPGFFGYTF | TGTGCCAGCAGCCCCGGTTTTTTTGGCTACACCTTC
. | TRBJ2-7 | TRBV29-1 | few | CSVLLGQGTYEQYF | TGCAGCGTGCTCTTAGGCCAGGGGACCTACGAGCAGTACTTC
. | TRBJ1-4 | TRBV7-2 | . | CASSPPIGQSNEKLFF | TGTGCCAGCAGCCCACCTATTGGACAGTCTAATGAAAAACTGTTTTTT
TRBD1 | TRBJ1-5 | TRBV16 | . | CASSLDRGNQPQHF | TGTGCCAGCAGCCTTGACAGGGGAAATCAGCCCCAGCATTTT
TRBD1 | TRBJ1-2 | TRBV10-3 | . | CAISDRGRINYGYTF | TGTGCCATCAGTGACAGGGGGCGCATCAACTATGGCTACACCTTC
TRBD2 | TRBJ2-2 | TRBV6-5 | . | CASRKAGGNTGELFF | TGTGCCAGCAGGAAAGCGGGGGGTAACACCGGGGAGCTGTTTTTT
TRBD1 | TRBJ1-5 | TRBV6-5 | . | CASSYSEGANQPQHF | TGTGCCAGCAGTTACTCGGAGGGGGCCAATCAGCCCCAGCATTTT
TRBD1 | TRBJ1-1 | TRBV10-3 | once | CAITGGGTEAFF | TGTGCCATTACAGGGGGCGGCACTGAAGCTTTCTTT
. | TRBJ1-2 | TRBV3-1/TRBV3-2 | . | CASSQAVNYGYTF | TGTGCCAGCAGCCAAGCAGTTAACTATGGCTACACCTTC
. | TRBJ1-1 | TRBV4-3 | . | CASSLQQGMEAFF | TGCGCCAGCAGCCTTCAACAGGGAATGGAAGCTTTCTTT
TRBD1 | TRBJ1-1 | TRBV9 | . | CASSPWDRSATEAFF | TGTGCCAGCAGCCCCTGGGACAGGTCGGCGACTGAAGCTTTCTTT
TRBD1 | TRBJ1-2 | TRBV7-3 | . | CASSYDGTGVNYGYTF | TGTGCCAGCAGTTACGACGGGACAGGGGTTAACTATGGCTACACCTTC
. | TRBJ2-3 | TRBV4-1 | few | CASSQGSRGAGTDTQYF | TGCGCCAGCAGCCAAGGGTCCAGGGGAGCCGGCACAGATACGCAGTATTTT
. | TRBJ1-4 | TRBV5-1 | . | CASRAGVTTNEKLFF | TGCGCCAGCAGAGCAGGGGTGACAACTAATGAAAAACTGTTTTTT
TRBD1 | TRBJ2-7 | TRBV5-1 | . | CASSPGQAKDEQYF | TGCGCCAGCAGCCCCGGACAGGCAAAGGACGAGCAGTACTTC
. | TRBJ1-2 | TRBV7-2 | once | CASSLVAPDGYTF | TGTGCCAGCAGCTTAGTCGCCCCGGATGGCTACACCTTC
. | TRBJ2-3 | TRBV6-5 | . | CASSLLGVGTDTQYF | TGTGCCAGCAGTCTCCTAGGGGTTGGCACAGATACGCAGTATTTT
TRBD1 | TRBJ1-6 | TRBV6-2/TRBV6-3 | . | CASSDRGDNSPLHF | TGTGCCAGCAGCGACAGGGGAGACAATTCACCCCTCCACTTT
. | TRBJ2-4 | TRBV5-1 | . | CASSPSLAKNIQYF | TGCGCCAGCAGCCCCTCCCTAGCCAAAAACATTCAGTACTTC
. | TRBJ2-7 | TRBV2 | . | CASSNPGVRAYEQYF | TGTGCCAGCAGCAACCCCGGGGTACGGGCCTACGAGCAGTACTTC
. | TRBJ2-7 | TRBV9 | . | CASSTGMSGEQYF | TGTGCCAGCAGCACCGGGATGAGTGGCGAGCAGTACTTC
TRBD1 | TRBJ1-3 | TRBV7-6 | . | CASSDRQGAGNTIYF | TGTGCCAGCAGCGACAGACAGGGGGCAGGAAACACCATATATTTT
. | TRBJ2-7 | TRBV5-1 | . | CASSLNQGGGSYEQYF | TGCGCCAGCAGCCTCAACCAGGGGGGTGGCTCCTACGAGCAGTACTTC
. | TRBJ2-7 | TRBV9 | once | CASSVADSFIGGEQYF | TGTGCCAGCAGCGTGGCCGATTCCTTCATCGGAGGAGAGCAGTACTTC
TRBD1 | TRBJ1-1 | TRBV19 | . | CASSIGQGTNTEAFF | TGTGCCAGTAGTATAGGACAGGGAACGAACACTGAAGCTTTCTTT
. | TRBJ1-1 | TRBV6-5 | . | CASSSPPGNTEAFF | TGTGCCAGCAGTAGTCCCCCAGGGAACACTGAAGCTTTCTTT
. | TRBJ1-1 | TRBV6-4 | . | CASSAGLGNTEAFF | TGTGCCAGCAGTGCAGGTTTGGGCAACACTGAAGCTTTCTTT
TRBD1 | TRBJ1-2 | TRBV7-8 | once | CASSPTGAGYGYTF | TGTGCCAGCAGCCCGACAGGGGCTGGATATGGCTACACCTTC
. | TRBJ1-1 | TRBV2 | . | CASSWTPNTEAFF | TGTGCCAGCAGTTGGACACCGAACACTGAAGCTTTCTTT
. | TRBJ2-7 | TRBV6-5 | . | CASSYSVRGDYEQYF | TGTGCCAGCAGTTACTCTGTCAGGGGAGACTACGAGCAGTACTTC
TRBD2 | TRBJ2-2 | TRBV3-1/TRBV3-2 | once | CASSQDSLAWTSTGELFF | TGTGCCAGCAGCCAAGATAGTCTCGCCTGGACTAGCACCGGGGAGCTGTTTTTT
TRBD1 | TRBJ1-3 | TRBV23-1 | . | CASSQLTGTGSGNTIYF | TGCGCCAGCAGTCAACTTACCGGGACAGGGTCTGGAAACACCATATATTTT
. | TRBJ2-6 | TRBV13 | . | CASSAFGSGANVLTF | TGTGCCAGCTCGGCGTTCGGGTCTGGGGCCAACGTCCTGACTTTC
TRBD1 | TRBJ2-7 | TRBV6-6 | . | CASSDRDRGLNEQYF | TGTGCCAGCAGTGACCGGGACAGGGGGCTTAACGAGCAGTACTTC
. | TRBJ2-2 | TRBV30 | . | CAWNRRVTGELFF | TGTGCCTGGAATCGTCGGGTAACCGGGGAGCTGTTTTTT
. | TRBJ1-1 | TRBV25-1 | . | CATLGLMNTEAFF | TGTGCCACCCTGGGACTTATGAACACTGAAGCTTTCTTT
. | TRBJ1-1 | TRBV4-1 | . | CASSQETQVNTEAFF | TGCGCCAGCAGCCAAGAAACCCAGGTGAACACTGAAGCTTTCTTT
. | TRBJ2-6 | TRBV7-8 | once | CASSLVARGASGANVLTF | TGTGCCAGCAGCTTAGTCGCCAGGGGAGCCTCTGGGGCCAACGTCCTGACTTTC
. | TRBJ2-1 | TRBV19 | few | CASTYLQGLSSYNEQFF | TGTGCCAGTACTTACCTCCAGGGTCTTTCATCCTACAATGAGCAGTTCTTC
. | TRBJ1-1 | TRBV12-3/TRBV12-4 | once | CASSLWAATEAFF | TGTGCCAGCAGTTTATGGGCAGCCACTGAAGCTTTCTTT
. | TRBJ2-5 | TRBV5-1 | . | CASSRASDRGETQYF | TGCGCCAGCAGCAGGGCGAGCGATCGGGGGGAGACCCAGTACTTC
. | TRBJ1-1 | TRBV11-2 | . | CASSLNRQMNTEAFF | TGTGCCAGCAGCTTGAACCGACAGATGAACACTGAAGCTTTCTTT
. | TRBJ1-5 | TRBV7-6 | . | CASTYISARHGQPQHF | TGTGCCAGCACCTATATTTCCGCCAGGCACGGTCAGCCCCAGCATTTT
. | TRBJ1-5 | TRBV6-5 | . | CASTREVTQPQHF | TGTGCCAGCACCAGGGAGGTAACTCAGCCCCAGCATTTT
. | TRBJ2-7 | TRBV29-1 | . | CSVDLGVGEQYF | TGCAGCGTAGATCTAGGGGTGGGCGAGCAGTACTTC
. | TRBJ1-5 | TRBV19 | . | CASSDTGSNNQPQHF | TGTGCCAGTAGCGATACAGGGTCGAACAATCAGCCCCAGCATTTT
TRBD2 | TRBJ2-1 | TRBV4-1 | . | CASSQEGASGYNEQFF | TGCGCCAGCAGCCAAGAAGGGGCTAGCGGGTACAATGAGCAGTTCTTC
TRBD1 | TRBJ1-4 | TRBV2 | . | CASSDGQENEKLFF | TGTGCCAGCAGTGACGGACAGGAGAATGAAAAACTGTTTTTT
. | TRBJ2-2 | TRBV6-5 | . | CASRDIEATGELFF | TGTGCCAGCAGGGACATCGAGGCCACCGGGGAGCTGTTTTTT
. | TRBJ2-3 | TRBV27 | . | CASSPVGTDTQYF | TGTGCCAGCAGTCCGGTGGGCACAGATACGCAGTATTTT